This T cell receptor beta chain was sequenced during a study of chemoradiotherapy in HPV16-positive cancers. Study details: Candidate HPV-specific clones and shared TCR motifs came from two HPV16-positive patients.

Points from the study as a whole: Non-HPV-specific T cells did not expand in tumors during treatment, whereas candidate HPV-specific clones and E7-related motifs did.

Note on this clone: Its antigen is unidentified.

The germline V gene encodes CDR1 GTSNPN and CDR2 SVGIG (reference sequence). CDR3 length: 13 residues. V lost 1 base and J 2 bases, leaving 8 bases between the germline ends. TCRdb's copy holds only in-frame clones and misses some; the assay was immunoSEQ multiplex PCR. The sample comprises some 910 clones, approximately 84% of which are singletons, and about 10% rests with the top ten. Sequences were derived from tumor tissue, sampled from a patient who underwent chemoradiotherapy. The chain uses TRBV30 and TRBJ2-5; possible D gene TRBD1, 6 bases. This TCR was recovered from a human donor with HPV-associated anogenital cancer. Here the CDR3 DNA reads TGTGCCTGGAGTGGGACAGCTCAAGAGACCCAGTACTTC. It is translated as CAWSGTAQETQYF. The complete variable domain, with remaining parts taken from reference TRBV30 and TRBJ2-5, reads SQTIHQWPATLVQPVGSPLSLECTVEGTSNPNLYWYRQAAGRGLQLLFYSVGIGQISSEVPQNLSASRPQDRQFILSSKKLLLSDSGFYLCAWSGTAQETQYFGPGTRLLVL.